The clone carrying this T cell receptor beta chain was seen just once. Its specificity is unknown. Sequenced by immunoSEQ multiplex PCR; TCRdb stores in-frame clones only, minus some. The table has approximately 150,000 clones, 90% seen once. The data originate from a study of T cell responses to AZD1222 COVID-19 vaccine. Study observations and caveats: It should be noted that donors were predominantly white British and more often female, and clonal diversity was possibly underestimated. Baseline seropositivity characterized only six or seven AZD1222 recipients.

Looked up from germline, CDR1 is MDHEN and CDR2 is SYDVKM. The CDR3 runs 16 residues. V was pared by 3 bases and J by 4 bases, with 15 bases between. The V call is TRBV28, the J call TRBJ2-2; D may be TRBD1 or TRBD2 (5 bases each). The sample in question was peripheral blood, obtained 28 days after the second AZD1222 dose. This sequence originates from an adult who received the AZD1222 COVID-19 vaccine. The CDR3 DNA reads TGTGCCAGCAGTTTTTCATTTGGGGGAGCCACCGGGGAGCTGTTTTTT. It is translated as CASSFSFGGATGELFF.